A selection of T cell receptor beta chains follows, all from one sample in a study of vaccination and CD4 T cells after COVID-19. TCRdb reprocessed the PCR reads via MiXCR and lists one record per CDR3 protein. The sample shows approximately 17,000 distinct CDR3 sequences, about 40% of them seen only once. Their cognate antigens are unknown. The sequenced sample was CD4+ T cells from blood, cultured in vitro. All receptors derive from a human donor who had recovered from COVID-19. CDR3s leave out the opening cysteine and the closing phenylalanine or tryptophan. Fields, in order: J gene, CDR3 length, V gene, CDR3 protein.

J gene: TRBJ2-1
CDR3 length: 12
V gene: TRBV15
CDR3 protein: ATSSGQEDNEQF

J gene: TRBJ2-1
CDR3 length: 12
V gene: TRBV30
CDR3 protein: AWSVPTSSNEQF

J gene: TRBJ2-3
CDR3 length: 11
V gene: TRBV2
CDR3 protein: ASSEQGMDTQY

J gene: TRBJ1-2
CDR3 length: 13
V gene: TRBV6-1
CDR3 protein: ASRILRDGNNGYT

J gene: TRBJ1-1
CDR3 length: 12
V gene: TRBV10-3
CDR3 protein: ASTTGEGNTEAF

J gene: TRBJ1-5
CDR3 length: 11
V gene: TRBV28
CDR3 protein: ASSFEQYQPQH

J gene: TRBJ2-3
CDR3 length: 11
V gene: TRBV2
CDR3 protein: ASNPPFTDTQY

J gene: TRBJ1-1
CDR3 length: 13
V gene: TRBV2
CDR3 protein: ASSARVQGKVEAF

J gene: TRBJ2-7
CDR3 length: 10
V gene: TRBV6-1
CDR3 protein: ASSPRVGEQY

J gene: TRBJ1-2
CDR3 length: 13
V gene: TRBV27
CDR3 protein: ASSLSGTTNYGYT

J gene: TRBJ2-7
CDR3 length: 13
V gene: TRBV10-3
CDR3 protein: AISESPASSYEQY

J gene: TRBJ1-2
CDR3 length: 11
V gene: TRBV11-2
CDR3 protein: ASSPGQGYGYT

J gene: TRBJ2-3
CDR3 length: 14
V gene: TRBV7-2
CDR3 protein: ASSDRTGRSTDTQY

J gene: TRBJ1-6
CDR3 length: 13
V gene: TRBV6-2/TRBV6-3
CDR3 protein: ASSYSGGDNSPLH

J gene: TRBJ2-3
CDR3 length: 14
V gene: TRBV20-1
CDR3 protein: SARAPPRELADTQY

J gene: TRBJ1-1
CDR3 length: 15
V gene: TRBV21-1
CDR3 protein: ASSKARSIRGSTEAF

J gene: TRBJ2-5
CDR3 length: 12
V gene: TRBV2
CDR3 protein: ASRLGTSQETQY